A selection of T cell receptor beta chains follows, all from one sample in a study of blood T cell repertoires in COVID-19. Sequencing used immunoSEQ multiplex PCR; TCRdb keeps in-frame clones, though not all of them. Found here are a few hundred thousand clones, around 89% of them singletons; the top ten hold roughly 2%. Material for sequencing was peripheral blood. The receptors stem from a woman aged 55 to 70 with COVID-19, enrolled during active disease. Each CDR3 is given with its conserved first and last residue. Each record gives: D gene, clone size, J gene, V gene, CDR3 DNA, CDR3 protein. A D gene is named only where the DNA matches it firmly. Expanded clones are given a class, and other clones once, few, many or no size at all.

>-|-|TRBJ2-5|TRBV5-4
TGTGCCAGCAGCTTGGAATCGGGGACCCAGTACTTC
CASSLESGTQYF
>-|-|TRBJ1-1|TRBV5-4
TGTGCCAGCAGCTTGGACCCGGTAAACACTGAAGCTTTCTTT
CASSLDPVNTEAFF
>TRBD1|-|TRBJ2-6|TRBV5-8
TGTGCCAGCAGCTTCGGACGGTCCAGGGACAGGGTTTACGGGGCCAACGTCCTGACTTTC
CASSFGRSRDRVYGANVLTF
>-|-|TRBJ2-7|TRBV3-1/TRBV3-2
TGTGCCAGCAGCCCCACAGGGGGGACTACCTACGAGCAGTACTTC
CASSPTGGTTYEQYF
>-|-|TRBJ1-2|TRBV15
TGTGCCACCAGCAGAGGATCAGGATTTGGTGGCTACACCTTC
CATSRGSGFGGYTF
>-|-|TRBJ2-3|TRBV29-1
TGCAGCGTTGAAGGGTTACACAGGGCAGGAACAGATACGCAGTATTTT
CSVEGLHRAGTDTQYF
>-|-|TRBJ2-7|TRBV6-2/TRBV6-3
TGTGCCAGCAGCCCCTCAGGGTACGAGCAGTACTTC
CASSPSGYEQYF
>-|-|TRBJ2-3|TRBV19
TGTGCCAGTGGGGGGTCATCGTTCACAGATACGCAGTATTTT
CASGGSSFTDTQYF
>-|-|TRBJ1-2|TRBV19
TGTGCCAGTAGACCGACACAGAACTATGGCTACACCTTC
CASRPTQNYGYTF
>TRBD2|once|TRBJ2-3|TRBV10-3
TGTGCCATCAGCGGAACGACTAGCGGGAGCACAGATACGCAGTATTTT
CAISGTTSGSTDTQYF